Listed below are T cell receptor beta chains from one sample, sequenced in a study of shared clonotypes between healthy human individuals. TCRdb's table, derived via immunoSEQ multiplex PCR, lists solely in-frame clones and lacks some. The table lists about 2 million clones, roughly 95% of them singletons. Sequenced sample: naive CD4+ T cells sorted from blood. The receptors originated from a man aged 18 to 29 in good health. Each CDR3 is given with its conserved first and last residue. The D gene is left open where the match is weak. The size entry is marked missing in some rows and otherwise reads once, few, many or a size class.

d_call	v_call	j_call	cdr3_length	clone_size	cdr3_nt	cdr3_aa
-	TRBV5-1	TRBJ2-3	14	-	TGCGCCAGCAGCTTGGAGGCAGCCACAGATACGCAGTATTTT	CASSLEAATDTQYF
-	TRBV19	TRBJ2-3	15	-	TGTGCCAGTAGTATTTCCCCGGAGTGGACAGATACGCAGTATTTT	CASSISPEWTDTQYF
TRBD1	TRBV29-1	TRBJ2-5	12	-	TGCAGCGTATTAGGGGGCTCGGAGACCCAGTACTTC	CSVLGGSETQYF
-	TRBV25-1	TRBJ1-2	13	-	TGTGCCAGCAGTCCTCGGGGGGGGGCCGGCTACACCTTC	CASSPRGGAGYTF
TRBD1	TRBV6-5	TRBJ1-6	13	few	TGTGCCAGCGGGACAGAAGCCAATTCACCCCTCCACTTT	CASGTEANSPLHF
-	TRBV23-1	TRBJ2-5	10	-	TGCGGAGACAGCCAAGAGACCCAGTACTTC	CGDSQETQYF
TRBD1	TRBV5-1	TRBJ1-2	14	-	TGCGCCAGCAGCTCGGGACAGGGGGGCGATGGCTACACCTTC	CASSSGQGGDGYTF
-	TRBV5-1	TRBJ2-5	16	once	TGCGCCAGCAGCTCAAACAACCCAAGGGTCCAAGAGACCCAGTACTTC	CASSSNNPRVQETQYF
TRBD1	TRBV28	TRBJ1-4	16	once	TGTGCCAGCAGTCTTCGGACAGGGGGAAACAATGAAAAACTGTTTTTT	CASSLRTGGNNEKLFF
TRBD2	TRBV5-4	TRBJ2-5	16	-	TGTGCCAGCAGCCCGGGACTAGCGGGAGGGGTAGAGACCCAGTACTTC	CASSPGLAGGVETQYF
-	TRBV28	TRBJ2-7	14	-	TGTGCCAGCAGTTCCCCCTCCAGGGCATACGAGCAGTACTTC	CASSSPSRAYEQYF
TRBD1	TRBV6-5	TRBJ1-2	14	-	TGTGCCAGCAGTTACTTGACAGGGAATGATGGCTACACCTTC	CASSYLTGNDGYTF
-	TRBV7-2	TRBJ2-1	12	-	TGTGCCAGCAGCTTAGAGAGCCTTGAGCAGTTCTTC	CASSLESLEQFF
-	TRBV29-1	TRBJ2-1	14	-	TGCAGCGTGGGTCCAGGGGACCCGCTTCTACGGCAGTTCTTC	CSVGPGDPLLRQFF
TRBD1	TRBV25-1	TRBJ2-5	11	-	TGTGCCAGCGGGACAGAAGAGACCCAGTACTTC	CASGTEETQYF
-	TRBV6-5	TRBJ2-3	15	once	TGTGCCAGCAGTTACCAGATCGGGAGCACAGATACGCAGTATTTT	CASSYQIGSTDTQYF
-	TRBV5-1	TRBJ1-2	13	-	TGCGCCAGCAGCTTACAGGAAAGCTATGGCTACACCTTC	CASSLQESYGYTF
TRBD2	TRBV18	TRBJ2-2	16	-	TGTGCCAGCTCACCTAGAGCGGGATCGAACACCGGGGAGCTGTTTTTT	CASSPRAGSNTGELFF
-	TRBV29-1	TRBJ2-7	12	few	TGCAGCGTTGCGCAGGGGAATCTCGAGCAGTACTTC	CSVAQGNLEQYF
TRBD1	TRBV27	TRBJ2-1	15	-	TGTGCCAGCAGTCCGGGACAGGGGTTATACAATGAGCAGTTCTTC	CASSPGQGLYNEQFF
-	TRBV4-1	TRBJ2-5	13	-	TGCGCCAGCAGCCGGGGGGTTCAAGAGACCCAGTACTTC	CASSRGVQETQYF
TRBD2	TRBV14	TRBJ2-7	16	-	TGTGCCAGCAGCCAAGACCCTAGCGGGGGCTCCTACGAGCAGTACTTC	CASSQDPSGGSYEQYF
-	TRBV18	TRBJ2-5	13	-	TGTGCCAGCTCACCAGGAGTGCAAGAGACCCAGTACTTC	CASSPGVQETQYF
TRBD1	TRBV11-2	TRBJ1-5	14	-	TGTGCCAGCAGCATTGGGACAGGGATAGGGCCCCAGCATTTT	CASSIGTGIGPQHF
-	TRBV4-1	TRBJ1-4	16	-	TGCGCCAGCAGCCAAGAGGAGAACAGGGTATCTGAAAAACTGTTTTTT	CASSQEENRVSEKLFF
-	TRBV10-1	TRBJ2-5	15	once	TGCGCCAGCAGTGAGGCAGGGTGGGGAATTGAGACCCAGTACTTC	CASSEAGWGIETQYF
-	TRBV5-1	TRBJ2-5	14	-	TGCGCCAGCAGCTTGGCCGGCGGGCAAGAGACCCAGTACTTC	CASSLAGGQETQYF